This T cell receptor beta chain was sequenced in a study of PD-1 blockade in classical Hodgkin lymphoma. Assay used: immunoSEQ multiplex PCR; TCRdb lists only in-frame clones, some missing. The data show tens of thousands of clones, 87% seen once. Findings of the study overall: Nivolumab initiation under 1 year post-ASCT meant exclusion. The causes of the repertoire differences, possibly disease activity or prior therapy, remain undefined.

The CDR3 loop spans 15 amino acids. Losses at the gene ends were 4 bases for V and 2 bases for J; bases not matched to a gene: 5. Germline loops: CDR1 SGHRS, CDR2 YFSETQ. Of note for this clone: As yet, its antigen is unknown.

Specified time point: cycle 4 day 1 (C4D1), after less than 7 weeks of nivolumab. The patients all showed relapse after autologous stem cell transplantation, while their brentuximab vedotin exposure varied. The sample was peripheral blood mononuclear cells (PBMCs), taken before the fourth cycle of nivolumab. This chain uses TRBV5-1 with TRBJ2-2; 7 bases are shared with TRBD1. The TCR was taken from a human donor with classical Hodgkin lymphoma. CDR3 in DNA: TGCGCCAGCAGCCGACAGGGCCCTAACACCGGGGAGCTGTTTTTT. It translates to CASSRQGPNTGELFF.